A single sample gave rise to the 8 T cell receptor delta chains below, sequenced in a study of γδ T cells in repeated Plasmodium falciparum infection. Gammadelta T cells were flow-sorted from PBMC into Vgamma9/Vdelta2+ and Vdelta2-negative populations for bulk analysis. TCRdb made new clone calls on the multiplex PCR reads using CATT. In the table there are tens of thousands of delta-chain clones, approximately 1.7% of which are singletons. The specimen sequenced was gamma-delta T cells from blood. Source of these receptors: a pool of human donors (malaria-infected and uninfected, not separated).

This clone was recorded a few times. A read error is likely here: a far larger clone is one base away. The gene calls are TRDV1 and TRDJ1; D perhaps matches TRDD3 (5 bases). The J gene, not given by TCRdb, was assigned here from a germline match of the nucleotide sequence. CDR3 length equals 12 residues. Looked up from germline, CDR1 is TSWWSYY and CDR2 is QGS. The CDR3 region is CALGDLTDKLIF. The CDR3 DNA follows: TGTGCCCTTGGGGACCTCACCGATAAACTCATCTTT.

This clone was counted many times. TCRdb's protein for this DNA is that of a much larger clone and differs from the translation at residue 5, likely a read error; the protein shown is the DNA translation. The chain joins TRDV1 to TRDJ1; 9 bases are shared with TRDD3. The J gene was missing in TCRdb and was found by matching the end of the DNA to germline. The CDR3 has 21 residues. In germline, CDR1 is TSWWSYY, CDR2 QGS. CDR3 DNA: TGTGCCCTTGGGCCCCCGTTCCTACCGGCAGGTCTGGGGGATCGCAATCGGGGACTCATCTTT. This encodes CALGPPFLPAGLGDRNRGLIF.

This clone came up a few times. This likely reflects a read error, since a far larger clone is one base away. Other DNA sequences within the sample encode an identical CDR3. The CDR3 here is CALGVGLRFVLGDPIDKLIF. The CDR3, as DNA: TGTGCTCTTGGGGTGGGGCTACGTTTCGTACTGGGAGACCCGATCGATAAACTCATCTTT. V gene TRDV1 combines with J gene TRDJ1; perhaps TRDD3 as D (6 bases). The CDR3 consists of 20 residues. Between the trimmed V and J ends, which lost 4 bases and 4 bases, there was a span of 31 bases. From germline, CDR1 is TSWWSYY and CDR2 QGS.

Details on this clone: TCRdb attributes to this sequence the protein of a much larger clone, which differs from the DNA translation at residue 7; a read error is likely, and the protein displayed is translated from the DNA. J is TRDJ1 and V is TRDV1; unclear D gene. Per the germline V gene, CDR1 is TSWWSYY and CDR2 is QGS. Between the trimmed V and J ends, which lost 6 bases and 7 bases, there was a span of 12 bases. The CDR3 sequence is 12 residues long. The CDR3: CALGVPPGKLIF. DNA of the CDR3: TGTGCTCTTGGAGTGCCTCCTGGTAAACTCATCTTT.

Comment on this clone: The protein TCRdb lists belongs to a much larger clone and differs from this DNA's translation at residue 17, which points to a read error; the protein shown is made from the DNA. This chain connects TRDV1 to TRDJ1; 8 bases map to TRDD3. CDR1 is TSWWSYY and CDR2 is QGS in the germline V gene. CDR3 length equals 20 residues. The CDR3: CALGDSYWGSTGVWPDRLIF. The CDR3 DNA reads as TGTGCTCTTGGGGATTCGTACTGGGGGTCCACCGGAGTCTGGCCCGATAGACTCATCTTT.

About this clone itself: This DNA translates differently at residue 17 from the TCRdb protein, which is that of a much larger clone; a read error is likely, and the protein shown is the DNA's own translation. The chain is built from TRDV1 and TRDJ1, with TRDD2 matching 7 bases. No J segment appears in TCRdb, so it was assigned here by matching the sequence to germline. The CDR3 is 22 residues long. The germline gives CDR1 TSWWSYY, CDR2 QGS. The J segment lost 3 bases and the V segment lost 2 bases, leaving 27 bases of the junction unmatched. Here the CDR3 DNA reads TGTGCTCTTGGGGAATCCTCTTCCTATCGATCGCTTATGGGTCCCCCTGCCGATAAACTCATCTTT. Its translation is CALGESSSYRSLMGPPADKLIF.

This clone has at least ten counts. This sequence joins TRDV1 and TRDJ1; 10 positions match TRDD3. V shed 6 bases and J 10 bases; nucleotides not matched to a gene: 23. This CDR3 has 18 amino acids. The germline V gene has CDR1 TSWWSYY and CDR2 QGS. The DNA of the CDR3 is TGTGCTCTTGGTGAGGCCTTCCTAGCGAATTGGGGGATACACCCACTCATCTTT. Protein: CALGEAFLANWGIHPLIF.

This clone was seen at least ten times. TCRdb's entry gives the protein of a much larger clone, which mismatches this DNA's translation at residue 4, likely from a read error; the protein reported here is translated from the DNA. This chain links TRDV2 with TRDJ1; D remains ambiguous. Germline V gene lookup returns CDR1 GEAIGNYY and CDR2 EKD. The CDR3 totals 16 residues. V gave up 5 bases and J gave up 3 bases, with 21 bases separating them. CDR3 nucleotides: TGTGCCTGTGGCTCCCGTACTACGGGCGGCTCCGATAAACTCATCTTT. Protein sequence: CACGSRTTGGSDKLIF.